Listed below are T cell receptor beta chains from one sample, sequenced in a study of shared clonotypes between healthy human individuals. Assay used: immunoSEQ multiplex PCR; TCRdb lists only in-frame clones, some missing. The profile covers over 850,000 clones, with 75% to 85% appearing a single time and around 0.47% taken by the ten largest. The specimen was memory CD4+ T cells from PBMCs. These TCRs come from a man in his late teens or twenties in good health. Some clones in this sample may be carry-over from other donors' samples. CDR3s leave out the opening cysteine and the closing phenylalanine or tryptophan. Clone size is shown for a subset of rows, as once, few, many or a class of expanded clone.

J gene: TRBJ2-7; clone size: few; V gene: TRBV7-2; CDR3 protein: ASSLGAGAEQY
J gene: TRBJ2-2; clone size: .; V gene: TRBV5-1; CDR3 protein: ASSLGENTGELF
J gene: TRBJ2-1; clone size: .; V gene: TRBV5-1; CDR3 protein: ASSLADPLGDEQF
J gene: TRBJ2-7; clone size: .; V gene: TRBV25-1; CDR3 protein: ASRPGQGSYEQY
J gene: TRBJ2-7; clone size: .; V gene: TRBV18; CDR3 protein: ASSPTGYGDEQY
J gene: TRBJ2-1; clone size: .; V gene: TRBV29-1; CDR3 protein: SVESDRASGDNEQF
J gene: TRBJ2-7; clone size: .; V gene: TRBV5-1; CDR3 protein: ASSLAPRNYEQY
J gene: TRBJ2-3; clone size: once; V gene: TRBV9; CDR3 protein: ASSVAGRPGTDTQY
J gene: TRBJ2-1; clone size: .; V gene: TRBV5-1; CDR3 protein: ASSRGDSTSYNEQF
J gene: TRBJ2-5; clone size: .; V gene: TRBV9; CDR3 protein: ASNSGTQSAQY
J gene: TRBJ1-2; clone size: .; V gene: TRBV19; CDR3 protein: ASRESRLYGYT
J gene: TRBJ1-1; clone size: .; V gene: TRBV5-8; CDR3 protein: ASRAMALNTEAF
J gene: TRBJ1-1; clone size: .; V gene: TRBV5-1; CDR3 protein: ASSLGQGRQHTEAF
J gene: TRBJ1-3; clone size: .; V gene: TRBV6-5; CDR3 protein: ASSRTGDSGNTIY